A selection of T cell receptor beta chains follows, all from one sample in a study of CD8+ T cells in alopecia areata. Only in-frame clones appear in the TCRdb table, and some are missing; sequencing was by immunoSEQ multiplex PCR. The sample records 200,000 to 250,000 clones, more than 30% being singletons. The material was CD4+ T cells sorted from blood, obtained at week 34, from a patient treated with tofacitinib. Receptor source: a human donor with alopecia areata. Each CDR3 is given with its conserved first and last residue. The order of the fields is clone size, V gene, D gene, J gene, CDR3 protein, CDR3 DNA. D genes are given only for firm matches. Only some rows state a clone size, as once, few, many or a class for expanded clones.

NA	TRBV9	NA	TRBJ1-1	CASSVGVAGRMNTEAFF	TGTGCCAGCAGCGTAGGAGTTGCGGGCAGGATGAACACTGAAGCTTTCTTT
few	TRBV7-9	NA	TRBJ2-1	CASSKMYNEQFF	TGTGCCAGCAGCAAGATGTACAATGAGCAGTTCTTC
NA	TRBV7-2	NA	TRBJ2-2	CASSPGLFNGELFF	TGTGCCAGCAGCCCAGGACTATTCAACGGGGAGCTGTTTTTT
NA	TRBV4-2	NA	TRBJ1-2	CASSQGSGAGYTF	TGTGCCAGCAGCCAAGGATCAGGGGCGGGCTACACCTTC
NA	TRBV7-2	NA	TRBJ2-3	CASSSDSGTQYF	TGTGCCAGCAGCTCTGACTCGGGTACGCAGTATTTT
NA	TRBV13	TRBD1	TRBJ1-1	CASSERTGGAGTEAFF	TGTGCCAGCAGCGAAAGGACAGGGGGCGCGGGCACTGAAGCTTTCTTT
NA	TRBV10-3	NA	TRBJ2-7	CAISAVASRAYEQYF	TGTGCCATCAGTGCAGTCGCCTCAAGGGCCTACGAGCAGTACTTC
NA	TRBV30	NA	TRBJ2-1	CAWSPRETGTVEFF	TGTGCCTGGAGTCCCCGCGAAACCGGGACTGTCGAGTTCTTC
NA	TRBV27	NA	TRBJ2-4	CASSFISGGIQYF	TGTGCCAGCAGTTTTATTTCTGGGGGCATTCAGTACTTC
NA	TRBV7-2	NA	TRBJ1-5	CASSLERNSNQPQHF	TGTGCCAGCAGCTTAGAGAGGAACAGCAATCAGCCCCAGCATTTT
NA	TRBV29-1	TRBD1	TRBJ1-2	CSTNQGTGPYGYTF	TGCAGCACAAACCAAGGGACAGGGCCCTATGGCTACACCTTC
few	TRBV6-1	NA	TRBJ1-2	CASSESGGAYGYTF	TGTGCCAGCAGTGAGTCTGGAGGGGCCTATGGCTACACCTTC
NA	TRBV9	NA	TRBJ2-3	CASSVQQDTQYF	TGTGCCAGCAGCGTTCAACAAGATACGCAGTATTTT
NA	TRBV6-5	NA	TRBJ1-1	CASSYRSWDTEAFF	TGTGCCAGCAGTTACAGAAGTTGGGACACTGAAGCTTTCTTT
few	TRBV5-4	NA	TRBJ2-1	CASSMSQLSSYNEQFF	TGTGCCAGCAGTATGAGTCAGTTAAGCTCCTACAATGAGCAGTTCTTC
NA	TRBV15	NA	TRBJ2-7	CATSRSGNSYEQYF	TGTGCCACCAGCAGATCAGGCAACTCCTACGAGCAGTACTTC
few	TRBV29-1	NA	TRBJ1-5	CSVQDRANQPQHF	TGCAGCGTTCAAGACCGGGCCAATCAGCCCCAGCATTTT
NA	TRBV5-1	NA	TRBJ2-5	CASSPGWRPQETQYF	TGCGCCAGCAGCCCGGGGTGGCGGCCCCAAGAGACCCAGTACTTC
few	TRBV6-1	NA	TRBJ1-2	CASSVVSANYGYTF	TGTGCCAGCAGTGTGGTTTCGGCTAACTATGGCTACACCTTC
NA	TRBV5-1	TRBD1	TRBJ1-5	CASSLDRGLNQPQHF	TGCGCCAGCAGCTTGGACAGGGGGCTCAATCAGCCCCAGCATTTT
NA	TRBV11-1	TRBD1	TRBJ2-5	CASSYDRGTETQYF	TGTGCCAGCAGCTATGACAGGGGGACAGAGACCCAGTACTTC
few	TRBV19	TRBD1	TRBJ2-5	CASSILGQGTQETQYF	TGTGCCAGTAGTATATTGGGACAGGGGACCCAAGAGACCCAGTACTTC
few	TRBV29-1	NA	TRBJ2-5	CSVEPRDFQETQYF	TGCAGCGTTGAACCCCGGGATTTTCAAGAGACCCAGTACTTC